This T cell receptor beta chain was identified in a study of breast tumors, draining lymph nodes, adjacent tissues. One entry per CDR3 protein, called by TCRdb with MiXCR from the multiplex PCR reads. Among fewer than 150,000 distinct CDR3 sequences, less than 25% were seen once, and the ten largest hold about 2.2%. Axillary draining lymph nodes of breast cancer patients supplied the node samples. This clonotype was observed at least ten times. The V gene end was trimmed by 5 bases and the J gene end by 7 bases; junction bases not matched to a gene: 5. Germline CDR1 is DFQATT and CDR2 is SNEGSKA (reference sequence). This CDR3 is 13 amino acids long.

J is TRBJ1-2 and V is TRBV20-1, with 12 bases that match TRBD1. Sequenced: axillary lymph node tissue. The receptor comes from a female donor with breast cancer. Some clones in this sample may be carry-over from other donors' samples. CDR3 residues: CSAPGTGGSGYTF. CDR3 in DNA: TGCAGTGCTCCCGGGACAGGGGGCTCTGGCTACACCTTC.